Listed here are 3 T cell receptor beta chains from one sample, sequenced in a study of regulatory T cells in long-lasting Graves disease. Arm-PCR of CDR3 regions and iRepertoire HTBI primers were the basis on which TCR beta libraries were built. Each CDR3 protein is one row after TCRdb ran MiXCR on the multiplex PCR reads. This sample yields about 310,000 distinct CDR3 sequences, of which 20% to 25% are seen a single time; just over 55% belongs to the top ten. The time point denotes: persistent/refractory GD, antithyroid drugs over 5 years with positive TRAb. PBMCs provided the RNA from which the TCR library was made. This specimen was peripheral blood mononuclear cells (PBMCs), taken when the disease was refractory, from a patient treated with antithyroid drugs. Receptor source: a female donor with Graves disease.

This clonotype was observed at least ten times. The chain employs TRBV6-1 and TRBJ1-5; D unclear. The germline CDR1 and CDR2 sequences are MNHNS and SASEGT. V was pared by 7 bases and J by 3 bases, with 19 bases between. The CDR3 is 16 residues long. DNA for the CDR3: TGTGCCAGCACCCCGACTGGGCCGAGTATCAATCAGCCCCAGCATTTT. Amino acids: CASTPTGPSINQPQHF.

Concerning this clonotype itself: This clone may be a read error of a much larger clone one base away. The CDR3 loop reads CASSRTSGRWHEQYF. DNA for the CDR3: TGTGCCAGCAGCCGGACTAGCGGGAGATGGCACGAGCAGTACTTC. The chain employs TRBV11-1 and TRBJ2-7, with 13 nucleotides matching TRBD2. V gave up 5 bases and J gave up 5 bases; unmatched junction bases: 6. The CDR3 is 15 amino acids. Per the germline V gene, CDR1 is SGHAT and CDR2 is FQDESV (reference sequence).

This clonotype occurred many times. V gene TRBV7-9 combines with J gene TRBJ2-5; weak D call: TRBD2 (8 bases). The germline V and J ends were trimmed by 1 base and 3 bases, with 12 bases remaining between them. The CDR3 is made up of 15 amino acids. Germline lookup yields CDR1 SEHNR and CDR2 FQNEAQ (reference sequence). The CDR3 DNA is TGTGCCAGCAGCTTAGGCGGGGGGACAGAAGAGACCCAGTACTTC. Translating it yields CASSLGGGTEETQYF.